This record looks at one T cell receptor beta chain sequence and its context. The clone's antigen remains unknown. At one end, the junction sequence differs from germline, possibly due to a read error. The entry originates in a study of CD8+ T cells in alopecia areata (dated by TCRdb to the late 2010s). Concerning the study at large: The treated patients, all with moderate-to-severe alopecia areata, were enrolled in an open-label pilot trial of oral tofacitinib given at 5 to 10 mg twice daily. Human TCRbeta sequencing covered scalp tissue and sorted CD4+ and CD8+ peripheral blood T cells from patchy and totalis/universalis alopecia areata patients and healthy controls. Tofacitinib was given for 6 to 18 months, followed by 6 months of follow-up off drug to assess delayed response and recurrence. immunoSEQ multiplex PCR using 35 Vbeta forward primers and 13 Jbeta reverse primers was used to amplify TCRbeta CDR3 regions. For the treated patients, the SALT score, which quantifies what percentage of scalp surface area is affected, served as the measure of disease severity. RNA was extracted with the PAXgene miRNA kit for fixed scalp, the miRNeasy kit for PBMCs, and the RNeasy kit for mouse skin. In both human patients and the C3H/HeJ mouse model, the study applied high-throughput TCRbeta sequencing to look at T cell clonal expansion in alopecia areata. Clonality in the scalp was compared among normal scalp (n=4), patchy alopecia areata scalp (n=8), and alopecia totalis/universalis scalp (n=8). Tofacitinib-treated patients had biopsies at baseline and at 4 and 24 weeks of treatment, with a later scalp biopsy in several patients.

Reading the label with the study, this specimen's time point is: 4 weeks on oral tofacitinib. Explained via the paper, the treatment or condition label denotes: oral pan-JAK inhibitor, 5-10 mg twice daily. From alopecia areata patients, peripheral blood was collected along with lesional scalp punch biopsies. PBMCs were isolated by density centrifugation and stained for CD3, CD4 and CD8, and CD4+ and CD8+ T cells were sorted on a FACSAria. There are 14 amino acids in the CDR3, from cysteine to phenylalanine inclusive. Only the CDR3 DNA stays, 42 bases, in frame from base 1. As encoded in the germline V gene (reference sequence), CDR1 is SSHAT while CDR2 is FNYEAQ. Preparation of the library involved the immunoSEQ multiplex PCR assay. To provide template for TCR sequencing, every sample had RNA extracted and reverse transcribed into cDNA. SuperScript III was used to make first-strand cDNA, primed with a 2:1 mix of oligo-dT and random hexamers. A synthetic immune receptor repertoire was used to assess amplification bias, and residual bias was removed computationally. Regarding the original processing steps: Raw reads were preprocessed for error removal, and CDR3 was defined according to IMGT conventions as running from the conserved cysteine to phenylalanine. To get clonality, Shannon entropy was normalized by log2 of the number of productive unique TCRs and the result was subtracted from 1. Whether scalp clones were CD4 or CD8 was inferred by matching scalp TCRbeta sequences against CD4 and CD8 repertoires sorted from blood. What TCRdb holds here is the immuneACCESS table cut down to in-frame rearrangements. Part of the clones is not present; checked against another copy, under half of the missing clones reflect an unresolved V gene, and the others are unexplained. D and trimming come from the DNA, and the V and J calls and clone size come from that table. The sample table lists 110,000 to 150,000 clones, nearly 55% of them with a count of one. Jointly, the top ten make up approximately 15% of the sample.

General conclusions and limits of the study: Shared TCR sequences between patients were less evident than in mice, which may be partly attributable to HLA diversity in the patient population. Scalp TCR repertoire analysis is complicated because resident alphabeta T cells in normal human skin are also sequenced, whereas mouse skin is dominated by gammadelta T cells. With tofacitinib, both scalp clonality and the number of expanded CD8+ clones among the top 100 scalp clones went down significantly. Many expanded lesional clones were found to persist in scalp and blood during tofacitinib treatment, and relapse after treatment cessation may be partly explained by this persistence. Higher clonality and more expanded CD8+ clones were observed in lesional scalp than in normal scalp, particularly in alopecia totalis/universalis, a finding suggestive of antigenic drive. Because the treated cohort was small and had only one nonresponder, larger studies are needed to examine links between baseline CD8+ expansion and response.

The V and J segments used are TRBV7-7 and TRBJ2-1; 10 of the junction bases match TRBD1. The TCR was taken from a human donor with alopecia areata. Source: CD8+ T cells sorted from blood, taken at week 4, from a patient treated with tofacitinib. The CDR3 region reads CASSEDRGSDEQFF. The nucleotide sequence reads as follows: TGTGCTAGCAGCGAGGACAGGGGGAGCGATGAGCAGTTCTTC. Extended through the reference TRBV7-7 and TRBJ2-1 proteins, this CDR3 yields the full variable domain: GAGVSQSPRYKVTKRGQDVTLRCDPISSHATLYWYQQALGQGPEFLTYFNYEAQPDKSGLPSDRFSAERPEGSISTLTIQRTEQRDSAMYRCASSEDRGSDEQFFGPGTRLTVL.